The 3 T cell receptor beta chains reported below all come from one sample, sequenced in a study of CD8+CD57+ T cells in acquired aplastic anemia. The use of genomic DNA as template underpinned the TCR beta VDJ and CDR3 profiling. TCRdb processed the reads anew with MiXCR; each CDR3 protein has one entry. The sample comprises just over 200,000 distinct CDR3 sequences, 65% of which are singletons, and roughly 61% rests with the top ten. Previously, flow cytometry had revealed CD8+CD57+ cell expansion in the patients chosen for sequencing. The specimen sequenced was sorted CD4+, CD8+, or CD8+CD57+ T cells (not recorded which) from PBMCs. The receptors come from a human donor with aplastic anemia.

This clonotype has at least ten counts. J is TRBJ2-1 and V is TRBV7-6; D remains ambiguous. Per germline, CDR1 SGHVS and CDR2 FNYEAQ. With 4 bases removed from V and 13 bases from J, the gap between germline ends came to 14 bases. The CDR3 extends over 12 amino acids. CDR3 bases: TGTGCCAGCAGCTCCTCGGGCCCCGTCCAGTTCTTC. Translation: CASSSSGPVQFF. Based on the CDR3 plus reference TRBV7-6 and TRBJ2-1, the full variable domain is GAGVSQSPRYKVTKRGQDVALRCDPISGHVSLYWYRQALGQGPEFLTYFNYEAQQDKSGLPNDRFSAERPEGSISTLTIQRTEQRDSAMYRCASSSSGPVQFFGPGTRLTVL.

About this clonotype: One end of the junction is discordant with germline, which a read error may explain. The chain uses TRBV20-1 and TRBJ1-2; D might be TRBD1 (5 bases). Germline-derived CDR1 and CDR2 are DFQATT and SNEGSKA (reference sequence). This CDR3 spans 16 amino acids. This CDR3 is CSARKRGDKPNYGYAF. The CDR3 nucleotides are TGCAGTGCTAGAAAACGGGGGGATAAGCCGAATTATGGCTACGCCTTC.

This clonotype has just one count. V is TRBV9 and J is TRBJ2-7; D remains unclear. CDR3 length: 16 amino acids. CDR1 is SGDLS and CDR2 is YYNGEE in the germline V gene. V was cut by 0 bases and J by 2 bases, with 15 bases left in between. CDR3 DNA: TGTGCCAGCAGCGTAGAATCTAAACCCCTCCCCTACGAGCAGTACTTC. This encodes CASSVESKPLPYEQYF.